The 5 T cell receptor beta chains below come from one sample, sequenced in a study of cytomegalovirus exposure and HLA in healthy donors. 60 Vbeta and 13 Jbeta primers were used in PCR. Using immunoSEQ multiplex PCR, the repertoire was profiled, and TCRdb retains in-frame clones only, with some absent. In the table there are about 150,000 clones, 75% to 85% of which are singletons. The sequenced sample was PBMCs. These receptors came from a man aged 30 to 45 in good health and CMV-seropositive.

The V call is TRBV11-2, the J call TRBJ1-5, with unresolved D. The CDR3 contains 15 residues. CDR1 and CDR2 from the germline V gene are SGHAT and FQNNGV. Trimming stripped 5 bases from V and 0 bases from J, with 11 bases between. The DNA of the CDR3 is TGTGCCAGCAGCCCGGGAGATTATAGCAATCAGCCCCAGCATTTT. This sequence encodes CASSPGDYSNQPQHF.

The V call is TRBV12-5, the J call TRBJ2-7; D might be TRBD1 (5 bases). Germline CDR1 and CDR2: LGHNT and FRNRAP. The CDR3 sequence is 12 residues long. V shed 6 bases and J shed 6 bases, with 12 bases lying between them. The CDR3 loop reads CASGVRGSEQYF. The CDR3 DNA follows: TGTGCTAGTGGAGTAAGGGGAAGCGAGCAGTACTTC.

The chain recombines TRBV6-5 with TRBJ2-6; D is unclear. Between the trimmed V and J ends, which lost 5 bases and 0 bases, there was a span of 8 bases. This CDR3 has 15 residues. Germline assignment: CDR1 MNHEY and CDR2 SVGAGI. The CDR3 region has the DNA TGTGCCAGCAGTCCTCGGTCCTCTGGGGCCAACGTCCTGACTTTC. Encoded protein: CASSPRSSGANVLTF.

The chain recombines TRBV5-1 with TRBJ2-1; 9 positions match TRBD1. Per the germline V gene, CDR1 is SGHRS and CDR2 is YFSETQ. Germline trimming cut 1 base from V and 0 bases from J; bases unmatched to any gene: 8. The CDR3 consists of 18 residues. The CDR3 spells CASSLKDRGRSSYNEQFF. Here the CDR3 DNA reads TGCGCCAGCAGCTTGAAGGACAGGGGTCGGAGCTCCTACAATGAGCAGTTCTTC.

The gene calls are TRBV7-9 and TRBJ1-1, with D possibly TRBD1 on 5 matching bases. CDR3 size: 12 residues. V lost 5 bases, J lost 8 bases, and 12 bases lay in between. Germline V gene lookup returns CDR1 SEHNR and CDR2 FQNEAQ (reference sequence). CDR3 in DNA: TGTGCCAGCAGCCGACAGCCGATGGAAGCTTTCTTT. Residues: CASSRQPMEAFF.